What follows is one T cell receptor beta chain and its context. Its antigen is still unknown. The data originate from a study of cytomegalovirus exposure and HLA in healthy donors. Study outcomes and limitations: Later analysis associated a missense DCLRE1C variant with TCR beta V- and J-gene trimming. The authors later found most CMV-associated TCR beta chains appeared HLA-restricted. Reported findings show TCR beta sequences accurately forecast HLA-A and HLA-B alleles in most subjects. Information on immune exposure was restricted to one variable (CMV serostatus).

PCR primers comprised 60 Vbeta and 13 Jbeta primers. Produced via immunoSEQ multiplex PCR; TCRdb's table is partial and in-frame only. The data hold hundreds of thousands of clones, with 65% to 85% observed a single time. Germline CDR1 and CDR2: MGHRA and YSYEKL. Deletions cut 1 base from V and 2 bases from J, with 12 bases between. This CDR3 has 15 amino acids. This clonotype was obtained from a boy younger than 10 in good health and CMV-seronegative. Sequenced sample: PBMCs. The chain recombines TRBV4-1 with TRBJ2-7, with a weak D call TRBD1 (6 bases). In nucleotides, the CDR3 is TGCGCCAGCAGCCAAGCCAGGGGTACGCCCTACGAGCAGTACTTC. Translating it yields CASSQARGTPYEQYF.